The sequence of this T cell receptor beta chain was determined in a study of T cell repertoires in cytomegalovirus infection. Study-level background: CMV infection plus the matching HLA type was flagged by public TCR beta signatures.

This clonotype has a handful of counts. Its target is not known. Overall study results and limits: CMV-specific TCR beta clonotypes restricted by HLA-C were the ones dominating the ex vivo response.

TCRdb reprocessed the reads via MiXCR and lists one record per CDR3 protein. The repertoire holds 490,000 or so distinct CDR3 sequences, with about 11% as singletons. J lost 5 bases, V lost 4 bases, and 7 bases had no gene match. This CDR3 has 13 residues. Per the germline V gene, CDR1 is DFQATT and CDR2 is SNEGSKA (reference sequence). The chain links TRBV20-1 to TRBJ2-5, with TRBD2 matching over 7 bases. This TCR derives from a human donor in good health (CMV status not recorded). Some clones in this sample may be carry-over from other donors' samples. Sequencing was done on a sample of PBMCs. CDR3 in amino acids: CSATRGVGETQYF. The CDR3 region has the DNA TGCAGTGCTACACGGGGGGTTGGCGAGACCCAGTACTTC.